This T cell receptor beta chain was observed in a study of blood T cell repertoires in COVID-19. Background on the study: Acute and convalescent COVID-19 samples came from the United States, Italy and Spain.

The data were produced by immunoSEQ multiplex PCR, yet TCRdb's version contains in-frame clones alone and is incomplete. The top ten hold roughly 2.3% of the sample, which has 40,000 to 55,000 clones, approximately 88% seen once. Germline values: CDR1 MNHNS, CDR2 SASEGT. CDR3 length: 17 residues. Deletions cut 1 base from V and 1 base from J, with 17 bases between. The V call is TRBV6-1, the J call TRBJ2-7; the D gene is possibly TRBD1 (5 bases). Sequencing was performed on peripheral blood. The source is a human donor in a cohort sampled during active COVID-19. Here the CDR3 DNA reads TGTGCCAGCAGTGAAGTCGGTTTGGGGCAGCTTTCCTACGAGCAGTACTTC. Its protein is CASSEVGLGQLSYEQYF.